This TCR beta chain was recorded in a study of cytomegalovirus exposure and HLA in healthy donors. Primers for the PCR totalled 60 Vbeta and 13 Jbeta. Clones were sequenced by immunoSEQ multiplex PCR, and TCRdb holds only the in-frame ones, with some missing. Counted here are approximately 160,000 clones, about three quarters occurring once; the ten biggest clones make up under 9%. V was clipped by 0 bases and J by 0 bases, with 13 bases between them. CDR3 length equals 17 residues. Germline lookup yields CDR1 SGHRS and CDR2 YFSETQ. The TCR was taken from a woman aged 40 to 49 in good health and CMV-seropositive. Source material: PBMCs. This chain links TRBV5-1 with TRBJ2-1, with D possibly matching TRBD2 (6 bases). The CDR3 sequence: CASSLAGTGGSYNEQFF. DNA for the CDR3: TGCGCCAGCAGCTTGGCCGGGACTGGGGGCTCCTACAATGAGCAGTTCTTC. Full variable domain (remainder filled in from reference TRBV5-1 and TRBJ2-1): KAGVTQTPRYLIKTRGQQVTLSCSPISGHRSVSWYQQTPGQGLQFLFEYFSETQRNKGNFPGRFSGRQFSNSRSEMNVSTLELGDSALYLCASSLAGTGGSYNEQFFGPGTRLTVL.